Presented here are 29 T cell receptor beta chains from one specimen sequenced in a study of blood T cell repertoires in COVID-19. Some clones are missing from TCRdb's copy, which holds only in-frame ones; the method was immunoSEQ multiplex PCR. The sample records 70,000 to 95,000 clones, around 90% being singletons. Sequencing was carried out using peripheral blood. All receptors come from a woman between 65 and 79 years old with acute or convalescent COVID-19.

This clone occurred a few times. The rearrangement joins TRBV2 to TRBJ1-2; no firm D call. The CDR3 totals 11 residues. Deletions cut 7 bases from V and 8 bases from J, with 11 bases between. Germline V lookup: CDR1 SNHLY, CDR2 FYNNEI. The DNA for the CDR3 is TGTGCCAGCACTGCGTCGCTGGGCTACACCTTC. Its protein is CASTASLGYTF.

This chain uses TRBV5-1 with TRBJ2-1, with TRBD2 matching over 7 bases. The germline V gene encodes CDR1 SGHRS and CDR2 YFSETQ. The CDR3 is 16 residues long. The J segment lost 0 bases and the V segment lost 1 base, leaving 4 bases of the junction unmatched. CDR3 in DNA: TGCGCCAGCAGCTTGTCCGGCGGGAGCTCCTACAATGAGCAGTTCTTC. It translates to CASSLSGGSSYNEQFF.

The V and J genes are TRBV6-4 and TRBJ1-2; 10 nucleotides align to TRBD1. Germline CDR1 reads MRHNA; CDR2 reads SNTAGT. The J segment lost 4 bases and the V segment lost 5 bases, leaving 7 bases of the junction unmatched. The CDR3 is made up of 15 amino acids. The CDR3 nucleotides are TGTGCCAGCAGTCTATCGGGACAGGGGATCTATGGCTACACCTTC. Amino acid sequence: CASSLSGQGIYGYTF.

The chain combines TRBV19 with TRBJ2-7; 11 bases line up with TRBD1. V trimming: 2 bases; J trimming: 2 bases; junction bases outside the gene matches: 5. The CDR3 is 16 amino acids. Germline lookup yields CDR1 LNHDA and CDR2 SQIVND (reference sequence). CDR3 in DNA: TGTGCCAGTAGTATAAGCGGGGGACAGGGGGCCTACGAGCAGTACTTC. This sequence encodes CASSISGGQGAYEQYF. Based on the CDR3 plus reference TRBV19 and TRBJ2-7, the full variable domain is DGGITQSPKYLFRKEGQNVTLSCEQNLNHDAMYWYRQDPGQGLRLIYYSQIVNDFQKGDIAEGYSVSREKKESFPLTVTSAQKNPTAFYLCASSISGGQGAYEQYFGPGTRLTVT.

CDR3 in DNA: TGTGCCAGCAGCTTAGACGGCGGGAGAGGTAACTTGGTCTACAATGAGCAGTTCTTC. Translated, it gives CASSLDGGRGNLVYNEQFF. The chain couples TRBV7-3 to TRBJ2-1; 7 nucleotides agree with TRBD2. J lost 3 bases, V lost 2 bases, and 16 bases had no gene match. The CDR3 runs to 19 residues. Germline-derived CDR1 and CDR2 are SGHTA and FQGTGA.

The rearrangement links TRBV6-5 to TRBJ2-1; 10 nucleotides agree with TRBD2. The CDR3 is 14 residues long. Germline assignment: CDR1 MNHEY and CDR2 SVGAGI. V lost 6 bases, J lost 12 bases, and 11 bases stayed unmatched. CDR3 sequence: CASSAGLARIGQFF. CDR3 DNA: TGTGCCAGCAGCGCGGGACTAGCGCGTATTGGGCAGTTCTTC.

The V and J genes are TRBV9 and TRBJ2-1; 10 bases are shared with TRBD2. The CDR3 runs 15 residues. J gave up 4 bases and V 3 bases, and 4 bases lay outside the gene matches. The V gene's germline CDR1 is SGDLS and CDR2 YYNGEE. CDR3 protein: CASSELAGRYNEQFF. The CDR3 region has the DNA TGTGCCAGCAGCGAACTAGCGGGGCGGTACAATGAGCAGTTCTTC. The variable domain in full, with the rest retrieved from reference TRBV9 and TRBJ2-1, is DSGVTQTPKHLITATGQRVTLRCSPRSGDLSVYWYQQSLDQGLQFLIQYYNGEERAKGNILERFSAQQFPDLHSELNLSSLELGDSALYFCASSELAGRYNEQFFGPGTRLTVL.

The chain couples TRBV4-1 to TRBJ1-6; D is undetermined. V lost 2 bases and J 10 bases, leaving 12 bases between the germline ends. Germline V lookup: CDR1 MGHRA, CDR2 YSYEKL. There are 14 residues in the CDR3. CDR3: CASSQIQADSPLHF. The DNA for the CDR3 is TGCGCCAGCAGCCAAATCCAGGCCGACTCACCCCTCCACTTT.

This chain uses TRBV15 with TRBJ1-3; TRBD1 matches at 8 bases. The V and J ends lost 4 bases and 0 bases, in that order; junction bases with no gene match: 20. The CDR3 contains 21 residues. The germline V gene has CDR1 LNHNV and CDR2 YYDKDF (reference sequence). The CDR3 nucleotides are TGTGCCACCAGCACGACCTCCCCCCAGTCCTGGACAGGGCGCTCTGGAAACACCATATATTTT. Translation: CATSTTSPQSWTGRSGNTIYF. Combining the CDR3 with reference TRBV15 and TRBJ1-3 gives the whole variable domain DAMVIQNPRYQVTQFGKPVTLSCSQTLNHNVMYWYQQKSSQAPKLLFHYYDKDFNNEADTPDNFQSRRPNTSFCFLDIRSPGLGDTAMYLCATSTTSPQSWTGRSGNTIYFGEGSWLTVV.

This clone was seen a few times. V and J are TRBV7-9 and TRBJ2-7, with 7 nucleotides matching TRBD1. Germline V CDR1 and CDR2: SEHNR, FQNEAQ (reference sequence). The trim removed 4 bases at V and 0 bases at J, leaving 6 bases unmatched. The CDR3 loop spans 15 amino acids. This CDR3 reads CASSSRQGSSYEQYF. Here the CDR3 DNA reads TGTGCCAGCAGCTCGCGACAGGGAAGCTCCTACGAGCAGTACTTC.

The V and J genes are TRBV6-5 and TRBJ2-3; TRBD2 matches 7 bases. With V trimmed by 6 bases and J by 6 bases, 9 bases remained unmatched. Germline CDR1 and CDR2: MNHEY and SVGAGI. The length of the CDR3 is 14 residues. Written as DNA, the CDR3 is TGTGCCAGCAGCCGGACTCCTAGCGGTGATACGCAGTATTTT. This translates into CASSRTPSGDTQYF.

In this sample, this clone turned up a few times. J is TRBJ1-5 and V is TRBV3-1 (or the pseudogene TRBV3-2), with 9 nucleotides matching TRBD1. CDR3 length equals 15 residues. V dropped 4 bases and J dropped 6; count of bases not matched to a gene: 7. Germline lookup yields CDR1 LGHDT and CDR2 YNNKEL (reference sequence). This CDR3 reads CASSPTGGGSQPQHF. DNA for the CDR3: TGTGCCAGCAGCCCTACAGGGGGCGGGAGTCAGCCCCAGCATTTT.

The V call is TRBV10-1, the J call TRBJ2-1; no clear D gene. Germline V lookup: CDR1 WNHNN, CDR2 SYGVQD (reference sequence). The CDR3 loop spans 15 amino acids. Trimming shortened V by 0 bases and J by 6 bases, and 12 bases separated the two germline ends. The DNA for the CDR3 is TGCGCCAGCAGTGAGTCGCTGGCCGTACCCAATGAGCAGTTCTTC. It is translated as CASSESLAVPNEQFF.

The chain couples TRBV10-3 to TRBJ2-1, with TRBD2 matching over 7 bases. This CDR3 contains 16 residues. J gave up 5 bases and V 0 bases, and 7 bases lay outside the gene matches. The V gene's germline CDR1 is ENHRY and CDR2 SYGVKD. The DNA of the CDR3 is TGTGCCATCAGTGAGTCTCTGCCGGGGGGAAACAATGAGCAGTTCTTC. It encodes CAISESLPGGNNEQFF.

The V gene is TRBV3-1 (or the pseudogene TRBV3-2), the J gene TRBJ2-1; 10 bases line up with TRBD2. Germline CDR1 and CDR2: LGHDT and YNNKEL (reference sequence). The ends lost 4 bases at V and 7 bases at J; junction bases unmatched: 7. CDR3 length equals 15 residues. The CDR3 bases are TGTGCCAGCAGCCCGGGACTAGCGTTTCCAAATGAGCAGTTCTTC. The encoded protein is CASSPGLAFPNEQFF.

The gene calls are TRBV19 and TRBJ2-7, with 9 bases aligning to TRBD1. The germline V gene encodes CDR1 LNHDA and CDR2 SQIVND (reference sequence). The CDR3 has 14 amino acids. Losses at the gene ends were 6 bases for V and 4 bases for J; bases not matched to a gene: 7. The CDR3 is CASRPTGGTYEQYF. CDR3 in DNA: TGTGCCAGTAGGCCGACAGGGGGAACTTACGAGCAGTACTTC.

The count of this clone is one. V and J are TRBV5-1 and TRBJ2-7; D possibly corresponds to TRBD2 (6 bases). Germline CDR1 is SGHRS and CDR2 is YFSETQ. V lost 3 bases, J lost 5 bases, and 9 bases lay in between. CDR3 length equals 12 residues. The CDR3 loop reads CASSWSGDEQYF. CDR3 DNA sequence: TGCGCCAGCAGCTGGTCGGGGGACGAGCAGTACTTC.

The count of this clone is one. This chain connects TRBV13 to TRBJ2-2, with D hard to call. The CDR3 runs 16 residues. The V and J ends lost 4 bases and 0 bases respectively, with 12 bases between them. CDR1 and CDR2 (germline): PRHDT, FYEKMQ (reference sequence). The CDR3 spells CASSSSATPNTGELFF. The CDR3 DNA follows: TGTGCCAGCAGCTCGTCCGCGACACCGAACACCGGGGAGCTGTTTTTT.

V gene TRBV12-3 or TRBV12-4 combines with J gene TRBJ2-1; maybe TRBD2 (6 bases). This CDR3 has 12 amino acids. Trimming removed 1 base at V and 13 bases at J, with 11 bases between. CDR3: CASSLGLASQFF. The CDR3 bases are TGTGCCAGCAGTTTAGGGCTAGCGAGTCAGTTCTTC.

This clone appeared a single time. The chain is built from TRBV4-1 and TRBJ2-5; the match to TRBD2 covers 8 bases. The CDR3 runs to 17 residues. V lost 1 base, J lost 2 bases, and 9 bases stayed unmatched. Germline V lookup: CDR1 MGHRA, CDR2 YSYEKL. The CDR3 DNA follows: TGCGCCAGCAGCCAAGTTTCGCGGGAGGACTATCAAGAGACCCAGTACTTC. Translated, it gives CASSQVSREDYQETQYF.

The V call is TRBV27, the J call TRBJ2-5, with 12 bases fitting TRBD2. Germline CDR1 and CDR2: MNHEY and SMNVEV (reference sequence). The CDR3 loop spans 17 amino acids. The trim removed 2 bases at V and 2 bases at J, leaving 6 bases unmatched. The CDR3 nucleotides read TGTGCCAGCAGTTTAAACCGGACTAGCGGGGAACAAGAGACCCAGTACTTC. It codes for CASSLNRTSGEQETQYF.

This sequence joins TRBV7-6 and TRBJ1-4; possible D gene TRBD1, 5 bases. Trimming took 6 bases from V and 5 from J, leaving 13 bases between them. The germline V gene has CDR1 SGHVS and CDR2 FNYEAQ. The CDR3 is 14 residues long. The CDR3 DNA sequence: TGTGCCAGCAGGGAGGGACGGTCGAATGAAAAACTGTTTTTT. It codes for CASREGRSNEKLFF.

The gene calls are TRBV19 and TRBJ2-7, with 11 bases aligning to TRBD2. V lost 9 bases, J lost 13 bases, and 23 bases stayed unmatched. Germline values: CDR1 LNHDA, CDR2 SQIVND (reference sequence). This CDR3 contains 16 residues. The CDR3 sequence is CASSIGGSGGAAKHYF. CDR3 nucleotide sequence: TGTGCCAGCTCAATCGGAGGTAGCGGGGGGGCTGCTAAACACTACTTC.

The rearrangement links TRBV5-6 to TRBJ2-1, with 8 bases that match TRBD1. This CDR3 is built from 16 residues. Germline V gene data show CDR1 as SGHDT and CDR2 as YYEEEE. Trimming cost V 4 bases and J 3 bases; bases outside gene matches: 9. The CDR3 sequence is CASSLGQGRNYNEQFF. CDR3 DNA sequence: TGTGCCAGCAGCCTAGGACAGGGCAGAAACTACAATGAGCAGTTCTTC. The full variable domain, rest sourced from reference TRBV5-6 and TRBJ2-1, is DAGVTQSPTHLIKTRGQQVTLRCSPKSGHDTVSWYQQALGQGPQFIFQYYEEEERQRGNFPDRFSGHQFPNYSSELNVNALLLGDSALYLCASSLGQGRNYNEQFFGPGTRLTVL.

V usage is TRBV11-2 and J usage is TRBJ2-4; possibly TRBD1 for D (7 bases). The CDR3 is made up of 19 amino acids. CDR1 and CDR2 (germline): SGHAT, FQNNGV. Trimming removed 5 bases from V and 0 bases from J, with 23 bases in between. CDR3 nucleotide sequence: TGTGCCAGCAGCCCAGCGGCAGGGGGGACCCATATAGCCAAAAACATTCAGTACTTC. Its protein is CASSPAAGGTHIAKNIQYF.

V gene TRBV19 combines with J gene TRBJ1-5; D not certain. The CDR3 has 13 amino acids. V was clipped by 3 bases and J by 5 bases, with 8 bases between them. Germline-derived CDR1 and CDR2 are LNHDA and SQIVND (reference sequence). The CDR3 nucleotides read TGTGCCAGTAGTATGATTGGAGATCAGCCCCAGCATTTT. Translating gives CASSMIGDQPQHF.

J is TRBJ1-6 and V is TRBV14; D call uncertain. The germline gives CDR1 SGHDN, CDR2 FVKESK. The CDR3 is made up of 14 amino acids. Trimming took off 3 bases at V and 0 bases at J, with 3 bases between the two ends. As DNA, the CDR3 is TGTGCCAGCAGCCAGAGCTCCTATAATTCACCCCTCCACTTT. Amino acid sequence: CASSQSSYNSPLHF. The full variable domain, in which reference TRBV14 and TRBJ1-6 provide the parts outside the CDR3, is EAGVTQFPSHSVIEKGQTVTLRCDPISGHDNLYWYRRVMGKEIKFLLHFVKESKQDESGMPNNRFLAERTGGTYSTLKVQPAELEDSGVYFCASSQSSYNSPLHFGNGTRLTVT.

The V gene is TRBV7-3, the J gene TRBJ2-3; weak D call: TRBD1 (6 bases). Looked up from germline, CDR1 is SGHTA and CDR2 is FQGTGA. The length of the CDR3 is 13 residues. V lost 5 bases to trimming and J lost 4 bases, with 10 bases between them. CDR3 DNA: TGTGCCAGCAGCGACAGGATAGCAGATACGCAGTATTTT. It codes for CASSDRIADTQYF.

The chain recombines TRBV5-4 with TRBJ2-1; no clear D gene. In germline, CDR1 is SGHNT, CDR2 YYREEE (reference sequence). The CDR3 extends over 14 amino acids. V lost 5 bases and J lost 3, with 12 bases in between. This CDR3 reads CASSLTTFYNEQFF. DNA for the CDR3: TGTGCCAGCAGTTTGACCACTTTCTACAATGAGCAGTTCTTC.